The entry below describes one T cell receptor (beta chain). What it binds is unknown. The sample is drawn from a study of cytomegalovirus exposure and HLA in healthy donors. Study outcomes and limitations: Productive status was seen about 87% or about 30% of the time for most TCR beta V segments in an earlier analysis. Rare sequences made up most TCRs, while some public TCRs were found in many donors. Researchers reported from a later analysis that most CMV-associated TCR beta chains appeared HLA-restricted.

It was with 60 Vbeta and 13 Jbeta primers that the PCR ran. Sequenced by immunoSEQ multiplex PCR; TCRdb stores in-frame clones only, minus some. The sample consists of over 75,000 clones, 70% to 90% of them appearing once. Trimming took 3 bases from V and 0 from J; bases not matched to a gene: 10. CDR3 size: 17 residues. CDR1 is MGHRA, CDR2 YSYEKL, per germline. This TCR was recovered from a woman aged 18 to 35 in good health and CMV-seropositive. V and J are TRBV4-1 and TRBJ1-2; 7 nucleotides match TRBD1. The sequencing sample was made of PBMCs. The CDR3 nucleotides read TGCGCCAGCAGCCACCGACAGGGATCCCCCTCTAACTATGGCTACACCTTC. As protein: CASSHRQGSPSNYGYTF.